This TCR beta chain was captured by sequencing in a study of shared clonotypes between healthy human individuals. The table came from immunoSEQ multiplex PCR; TCRdb's copy has only in-frame clones and leaves some out. In the table there are a few hundred thousand clones, about nine tenths of which are singletons. V was cut by 1 base and J by 6 bases, with 9 bases left in between. This CDR3 has 14 amino acids. Germline values: CDR1 MGHDK, CDR2 SYGVNS. Only Caucasian adults living in Nashville, Tennessee served as donors. The gene calls are TRBV25-1 and TRBJ1-4; D is unresolved. The sequence derives from a man between 18 and 35 years old in good health. Sequenced input: memory CD8+ T cells sorted from blood. Sample subset: CD45RO+ cells pooled with CCR7-negative TemRA cells. Here the CDR3 reads CASSEFVSDEKLFF. CDR3 bases: TGTGCCAGCAGTGAATTTGTGTCCGATGAAAAACTGTTTTTT.